Below, 20 T cell receptor beta chains from the same sample are listed, as sequenced in a study of siplizumab effects on memory and regulatory T cells (dated by TCRdb to between 2017 and 2020). The library came from the immunoSEQ multiplex PCR assay. TCRdb re-hosts the immuneACCESS table, in-frame sequences only. Its copies lack some clones; in the studies checked, an unresolved V gene accounts for under half of them, and the cause for the rest is not known. For this sample the table gives around 100,000 clones, of which 75% to 95% were detected only once. Of the sample, roughly 0.16% is held by the ten largest clones. The specimen sequenced was CD4+ T cells sorted from blood. The receptors were gathered from a human donor in good health.

The rearrangement joins TRBV6-6 to TRBJ2-7, with 10 bases fitting TRBD1. Germline V gives CDR1 MNHNY, CDR2 SVGAGI (reference sequence). Germline trimming cut 5 bases from V and 7 bases from J; bases unmatched to any gene: 8. There are 14 residues in the CDR3. CDR3 bases: TGTGCCAGCAGTGGTCGACAGGGGGCGGATGAGCAGTACTTC. Translation: CASSGRQGADEQYF.

The chain recombines TRBV21-1 with TRBJ2-5; the listed D gene, TRBD1, was not tested against the DNA. TRBV21-1 is a pseudogene segment. The CDR3 is 18 amino acids. CDR3 DNA: TGTGCCAGCAGCAAAGGGGTAGGGGGACAGGGGCTCCAAGAGACCCAGTACTTC. It translates to CASSKGVGGQGLQETQYF.

This clone was observed a handful of times. The chain has TRBV2 and TRBJ1-1, with D perhaps matching TRBD1 (5 bases). Trimming took off 2 bases at V and 5 bases at J, with 15 bases between the two ends. The CDR3 has 15 residues. Germline CDR1 SNHLY, CDR2 FYNNEI. The CDR3 loop reads CASSEHGTQATEAFF. CDR3 nucleotides: TGTGCCAGCAGTGAACACGGGACCCAGGCAACTGAAGCTTTCTTT.

The chain employs TRBV19 and TRBJ1-1; TRBD1 is a possible D gene (5 bases). Between the trimmed V and J ends, which lost 4 bases and 10 bases, there was a span of 10 bases. This CDR3 comprises 11 residues. The germline CDR1 and CDR2 sequences are LNHDA and SQIVND (reference sequence). CDR3 sequence (DNA): TGTGCCAGTAGTAGGGGGAGAGGAGCTTTCTTT. It encodes CASSRGRGAFF.

This clone was detected only once. This chain connects TRBV19 to TRBJ2-4; 11 nucleotides line up with TRBD1. J was trimmed by 0 bases and V by 5 bases; bases with no gene match: 3. CDR1 is LNHDA, CDR2 SQIVND, per germline (reference sequence). The CDR3 extends over 16 amino acids. CDR3 in DNA: TGTGCCAGTAGTCTCGGGACAGGGGGAGCCAAAAACATTCAGTACTTC. Protein: CASSLGTGGAKNIQYF. The variable domain in full, with the rest retrieved from reference TRBV19 and TRBJ2-4, is DGGITQSPKYLFRKEGQNVTLSCEQNLNHDAMYWYRQDPGQGLRLIYYSQIVNDFQKGDIAEGYSVSREKKESFPLTVTSAQKNPTAFYLCASSLGTGGAKNIQYFGAGTRLSVL.

This clone has just one count. The chain is built from TRBV5-1 and TRBJ1-5; D ambiguous. This CDR3 region has 18 residues. Germline CDR1 SGHRS, CDR2 YFSETQ. V shed 2 bases and J shed 1 base, with 19 bases lying between them. CDR3 bases: TGCGCCAGCAGCTTTTCTCGGGGAAAGAGAGAGAGCAATCAGCCCCAGCATTTT. Translated: CASSFSRGKRESNQPQHF.

This sequence joins TRBV2 and TRBJ2-1, with D unresolved. CDR1 and CDR2 (germline): SNHLY, FYNNEI. V lost 1 base and J 3 bases, leaving 10 bases between the germline ends. The CDR3 has 15 amino acids. The CDR3 DNA sequence: TGTGCCAGCAGTGAAGGGCAGAGCGACTACAATGAGCAGTTCTTC. Translated: CASSEGQSDYNEQFF. The full variable domain, with the rest looked up from reference TRBV2 and TRBJ2-1, is EPEVTQTPSHQVTQMGQEVILRCVPISNHLYFYWYRQILGQKVEFLVSFYNNEISEKSEIFDDQFSVERPDGSNFTLKIRSTKLEDSAMYFCASSEGQSDYNEQFFGPGTRLTVL.

V is TRBV7-2 and J is TRBJ1-1, with unresolved D. The CDR3 is made up of 11 amino acids. V lost 2 bases and J 4 bases, leaving 2 bases between the germline ends. Germline V gene data show CDR1 as SGHTA and CDR2 as FQGNSA. As DNA, the CDR3 is TGTGCCAGCAGCTTACTCACTGAAGCTTTCTTT. Residues: CASSLLTEAFF.

J is TRBJ2-2 and V is TRBV7-6; 7 bases are shared with TRBD2. The V and J ends lost 5 bases and 6 bases, in that order; junction bases with no gene match: 12. Looked up from germline, CDR1 is SGHVS and CDR2 is FNYEAQ. The CDR3 runs to 16 residues. CDR3 bases: TGTGCCAGCAGCGGACCCGGACTGGGAGGGGCCGGGGAGCTGTTTTTT. It codes for CASSGPGLGGAGELFF. Together with reference TRBV7-6 and TRBJ2-2, the CDR3 gives the full variable domain: GAGVSQSPRYKVTKRGQDVALRCDPISGHVSLYWYRQALGQGPEFLTYFNYEAQQDKSGLPNDRFSAERPEGSISTLTIQRTEQRDSAMYRCASSGPGLGGAGELFFGEGSRLTVL.

This chain joins TRBV6-5 and TRBJ2-5, with 7 bases matching TRBD2. Germline values: CDR1 MNHEY, CDR2 SVGAGI. J lost 0 bases, V lost 0 bases, and 1 base had no gene match. The CDR3 sequence is 15 residues long. CDR3 in amino acids: CASSYSGGYQETQYF. The CDR3 DNA follows: TGTGCCAGCAGTTACTCGGGGGGGTACCAAGAGACCCAGTACTTC.

The chain joins TRBV29-1 to TRBJ1-1; 8 nucleotides line up with TRBD1. Losses at the gene ends were 7 bases for V and 5 bases for J; bases not matched to a gene: 3. The CDR3 covers 11 residues. Germline V gene lookup returns CDR1 SQVTM and CDR2 ANQGSEA. The DNA of the CDR3 is TGCAGCGCTGACAGGGGTACTGAAGCTTTCTTT. This codes for CSADRGTEAFF.

The gene calls are TRBV6-4 and TRBJ2-3, with D maybe TRBD2 (5 bases). The CDR3 totals 15 residues. V was cut by 6 bases and J by 2 bases, with 15 bases left in between. From germline, CDR1 is MRHNA and CDR2 SNTAGT. CDR3 sequence reads: CASRLTTSPTDTQYF. CDR3 coding DNA: TGTGCCAGCAGACTTACCACTAGTCCCACAGATACGCAGTATTTT.

The rearrangement links TRBV5-8 to TRBJ2-3, with 12 nucleotides matching TRBD2. V was pared by 2 bases and J by 2 bases, with 9 bases of the junction left unmatched. The CDR3 is made up of 18 amino acids. Germline CDR1 and CDR2: SGHTS and YDEGEE. In DNA, the CDR3 is TGTGCCAGCAGCTTCGGGGACGCTAGCGGGGGGGCCACAGATACGCAGTATTTT. This codes for CASSFGDASGGATDTQYF.

This chain connects TRBV4-3 to TRBJ2-3; maybe TRBD2 (6 bases). CDR1 LGHNA and CDR2 YSLEER come from the germline V gene. The V end was cut by 3 bases, the J end by 0 bases, with 13 bases between. The CDR3 is made up of 16 amino acids. The CDR3 sequence is CASSQGGKLSTDTQYF. The CDR3 bases are TGCGCCAGCAGCCAGGGGGGAAAACTGAGCACAGATACGCAGTATTTT.

V is TRBV10-3 and J is TRBJ1-5; D is unresolved. Deletions cut 3 bases from V and 4 bases from J, with 4 bases between. Germline CDR1 is ENHRY and CDR2 is SYGVKD. The CDR3 spans 12 residues. The DNA for the CDR3 is TGTGCCATCAGTGACCCTAATCAGCCCCAGCATTTT. This encodes CAISDPNQPQHF.

V gene TRBV12-5 combines with J gene TRBJ2-3; 9 nucleotides align to TRBD1. Germline V lookup: CDR1 LGHNT, CDR2 FRNRAP. This CDR3 is 19 amino acids long. Trimming removed 3 bases from V and 3 bases from J; junction bases left unmatched: 16. CDR3 region: CASGFAVGAGQGTTDTQYF. CDR3 bases: TGTGCTAGTGGTTTTGCTGTTGGGGCCGGACAGGGGACAACAGATACGCAGTATTTT.

J is TRBJ2-7 and V is TRBV5-5; TRBD1 matches at 7 bases. From germline, CDR1 is SGHKS and CDR2 YYEKEE (reference sequence). Losses at the gene ends were 4 bases for V and 3 bases for J; bases not matched to a gene: 7. This CDR3 contains 14 residues. The CDR3 DNA reads as TGTGCCAGCAGCATTCTGGGACAGAACTACGAGCAGTACTTC. It is translated as CASSILGQNYEQYF.

This clone has only one observation. V usage is TRBV7-6 and J usage is TRBJ1-3; D may be TRBD1 (5 bases). Looked up from germline, CDR1 is SGHVS and CDR2 is FNYEAQ. CDR3 size: 16 residues. Trimming took off 0 bases at V and 4 bases at J, with 13 bases between the two ends. The CDR3, as DNA: TGTGCCAGCAGCTTAGCGCCAAGGGGTTCCGGAAACACCATATATTTT. Translating it yields CASSLAPRGSGNTIYF.

The chain carries TRBV7-9 and TRBJ2-3, with 9 bases fitting TRBD2. The CDR3 is 15 residues long. Germline V lookup: CDR1 SEHNR, CDR2 FQNEAQ (reference sequence). V lost 0 bases and J lost 6; bases outside the gene matches: 4. The chain's CDR3 is CASSLASGGTDTQYF. For the CDR3, the DNA is TGTGCCAGCAGCTTAGCTAGCGGGGGTACGGATACGCAGTATTTT.

The genes are TRBV30 and TRBJ2-6; 9 bases are a match to TRBD1. The CDR3 has 20 residues. Losses at the gene ends were 5 bases for V and 0 bases for J; bases not matched to a gene: 17. The germline CDR1 and CDR2 sequences are GTSNPN and SVGIG (reference sequence). In nucleotides, the CDR3 is TGTGCCTGGCAAGGAGACAGGGGGTTCCACTCTCTCTCTGGGGCCAACGTCCTGACTTTC. Residues: CAWQGDRGFHSLSGANVLTF.